This TCR beta chain was profiled in a study of response to subunit inactivated influenza vaccine. Findings and caveats of the study: The study's authors posited that every seasonal influenza vaccination enlists few new T cells.

TCRdb re-called the RT-PCR reads through MiXCR, storing one row per CDR3 protein. In the table there are about 700,000 distinct CDR3 sequences, approximately 15% of which are singletons. To note about this clonotype: The antigen remains undetermined.

V was pared by 1 base and J by 1 base, with 8 bases between. In germline, CDR1 is SGHTA, CDR2 FQGNSA. The CDR3 covers 14 residues. The chain carries TRBV7-2 and TRBJ2-7; D gene uncertain. The sample in question was PBMCs from blood, obtained around two weeks before vaccination. The receptor was isolated from a man aged 45-65 years who received an inactivated influenza vaccine. CDR3: CASSLEAFSYEQYF. The CDR3 bases are TGTGCCAGCAGCTTAGAAGCTTTTTCCTACGAGCAGTACTTC.